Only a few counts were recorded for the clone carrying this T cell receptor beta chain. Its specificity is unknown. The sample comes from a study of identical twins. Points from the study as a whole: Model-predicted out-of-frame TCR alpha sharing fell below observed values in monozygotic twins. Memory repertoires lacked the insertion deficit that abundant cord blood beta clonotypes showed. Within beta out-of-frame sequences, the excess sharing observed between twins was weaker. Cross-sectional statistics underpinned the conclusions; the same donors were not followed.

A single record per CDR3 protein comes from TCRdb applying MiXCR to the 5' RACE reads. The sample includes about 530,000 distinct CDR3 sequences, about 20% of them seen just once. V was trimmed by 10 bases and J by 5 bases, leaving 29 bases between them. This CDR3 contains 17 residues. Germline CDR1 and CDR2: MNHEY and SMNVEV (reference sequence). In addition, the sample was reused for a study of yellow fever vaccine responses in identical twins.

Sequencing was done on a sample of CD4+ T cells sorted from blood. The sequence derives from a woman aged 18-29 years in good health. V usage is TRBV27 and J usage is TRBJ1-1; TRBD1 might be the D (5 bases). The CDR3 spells CATINLREPRRGTEAFF. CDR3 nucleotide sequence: TGTGCCACCATTAATCTCAGGGAACCCCGAAGGGGTACTGAAGCTTTCTTT.